What follows are 27 T cell receptor beta chains derived from one specimen sequenced in a study of blood T cell repertoires in COVID-19. TCRdb keeps only in-frame clones here, not all; method: immunoSEQ multiplex PCR. The sample contains under 250,000 clones, around nine tenths of which appear only once. The material sequenced was peripheral blood. The receptors stem from a woman aged 55-70 years who had recovered from COVID-19.

The chain uses TRBV6-5 and TRBJ1-2, with 7 bases aligning to TRBD1. V gave up 4 bases and J gave up 12 bases; unmatched junction bases: 8. This CDR3 comprises 12 residues. Per germline, CDR1 MNHEY and CDR2 SVGAGI. The CDR3 loop is CASSSWTGPHTF. The CDR3 nucleotides are TGTGCCAGCAGTTCCTGGACAGGCCCTCACACCTTC.

The rearrangement links TRBV9 to TRBJ2-3; 8 bases fit TRBD2. This CDR3 spans 16 amino acids. Germline loops: CDR1 SGDLS, CDR2 YYNGEE. V dropped 3 bases and J dropped 2; count of bases not matched to a gene: 8. The CDR3 DNA follows: TGTGCCAGCAGCGAACGGGGGGGCCGAGACACAGATACGCAGTATTTT. Translating it yields CASSERGGRDTDTQYF.

The rearrangement uses TRBV6-2 or TRBV6-3 and TRBJ1-1; a possible D gene is TRBD1 (6 bases). The CDR3 spans 14 residues. With 0 bases removed from V and 4 bases from J, the gap between germline ends came to 9 bases. Germline V gene lookup returns CDR1 MNHEY and CDR2 SVGEGT. CDR3 bases: TGTGCCAGCAGTTACTCACAGGGAAGCACTGAAGCTTTCTTT. This sequence encodes CASSYSQGSTEAFF.

This chain uses TRBV2 with TRBJ2-5; 9 nucleotides match TRBD2. The CDR3 extends over 13 amino acids. V lost 5 bases and J lost 5; bases outside the gene matches: 3. Germline V lookup: CDR1 SNHLY, CDR2 FYNNEI. The CDR3 protein is CASSLAGYETQYF. As DNA, the CDR3 is TGTGCCAGCAGTCTAGCGGGGTACGAGACCCAGTACTTC. Based on the CDR3 plus reference TRBV2 and TRBJ2-5, the full variable domain is EPEVTQTPSHQVTQMGQEVILRCVPISNHLYFYWYRQILGQKVEFLVSFYNNEISEKSEIFDDQFSVERPDGSNFTLKIRSTKLEDSAMYFCASSLAGYETQYFGPGTRLLVL.

V usage is TRBV29-1 and J usage is TRBJ2-3; D is perhaps TRBD1 (5 bases). V shed 4 bases and J shed 3 bases, with 11 bases lying between them. The CDR3 sequence is 13 residues long. Germline V gene data show CDR1 as SQVTM and CDR2 as ANQGSEA. In DNA form, the CDR3 reads TGCAGCGTTGTCAGGGATCCGACAGATACGCAGTATTTT. Amino acid sequence: CSVVRDPTDTQYF.

The rearrangement joins TRBV11-2 to TRBJ2-3, with TRBD2 as a possible D gene (7 bases). This CDR3 has 15 amino acids. CDR1 is SGHAT and CDR2 is FQNNGV in the germline V gene. V lost 7 bases and J lost 3, with 17 bases in between. In DNA, the CDR3 is TGTGCCAGCAAGGTGGGGGGGCCGGGGACAGATACGCAGTATTTT. This sequence encodes CASKVGGPGTDTQYF.

CDR3 loop: CASSSGTLPPYEQYF. The CDR3 DNA follows: TGTGCCAGCAGCTCTGGGACACTCCCCCCCTACGAGCAGTACTTC. The rearrangement links TRBV5-4 to TRBJ2-7; D may be TRBD1 (6 bases). Looked up from germline, CDR1 is SGHNT and CDR2 is YYREEE (reference sequence). Trimming stripped 3 bases from V and 2 bases from J, with 15 bases between. CDR3 length: 15 amino acids. Drawing the rest from reference TRBV5-4 and TRBJ2-7, the complete variable domain is ETGVTQSPTHLIKTRGQQVTLRCSSQSGHNTVSWYQQALGQGPQFIFQYYREEENGRGNFPPRFSGLQFPNYSSELNVNALELDDSALYLCASSSGTLPPYEQYFGPGTRLTVT.

V is TRBV12-3 or TRBV12-4 and J is TRBJ2-7, with D tentatively TRBD2 (6 bases). This CDR3 contains 11 residues. Trimming left V 3 bases short and J 7 bases short, with 7 bases between. CDR3 amino acids: CASSFGGEQYF. The CDR3 region has the DNA TGTGCCAGCAGTTTTGGGGGGGAGCAGTACTTC.

This chain uses TRBV7-9 with TRBJ2-2, with D unresolved. Germline V CDR1 and CDR2: SEHNR, FQNEAQ (reference sequence). Trimming stripped 5 bases from V and 3 bases from J, with 10 bases between. This CDR3 is built from 14 residues. CDR3 loop: CASSPGGHTGELFF. The CDR3 coding sequence is TGTGCCAGCAGCCCCGGCGGTCACACCGGGGAGCTGTTTTTT.

This CDR3 reads CASSTTGLSYEQYF. In nucleotides, the CDR3 is TGCGCCAGCAGCACGACAGGGCTAAGTTACGAGCAGTACTTC. The rearrangement uses TRBV5-1 and TRBJ2-7; 7 bases match TRBD1. Germline assignment: CDR1 SGHRS and CDR2 YFSETQ. The CDR3 totals 14 residues. V was pared by 4 bases and J by 4 bases, with 8 bases of the junction left unmatched.

This clone was seen only a few times. The chain combines TRBV18 with TRBJ2-7; D not resolved. V lost 5 bases, J lost 1 base, and 12 bases lay in between. This CDR3 comprises 14 residues. CDR1 and CDR2 from the germline V gene are KGHSH and LQKENI. The CDR3 bases are TGTGCCAGCTCAGGTGACACGTTATCCTACGAGCAGTACTTC. Translation gives CASSGDTLSYEQYF.

This rearrangement joins TRBV4-3 to TRBJ2-5; TRBD1 matches 7 bases. This CDR3 is built from 18 residues. The germline CDR1 and CDR2 sequences are LGHNA and YSLEER. Germline trimming cut 1 base from V and 1 base from J; bases unmatched to any gene: 12. The CDR3: CASSQGSSSGTAQETQYF. The CDR3 coding sequence is TGCGCCAGCAGCCAAGGTTCTTCGTCTGGGACAGCCCAAGAGACCCAGTACTTC.

V gene TRBV19 combines with J gene TRBJ1-2, with 7 bases aligning to TRBD1. CDR1 LNHDA and CDR2 SQIVND come from the germline V gene (reference sequence). V dropped 6 bases and J dropped 7; count of bases not matched to a gene: 11. This CDR3 region has 14 residues. This chain's CDR3 is CASRGTDRTGGYTF. Written as DNA, the CDR3 is TGTGCCAGTAGAGGAACGGACAGGACGGGTGGCTACACCTTC.

The chain employs TRBV29-1 and TRBJ1-1, with 7 nucleotides matching TRBD1. Trimming at V came to 7 bases and at J to 1 base, leaving 6 bases not matched to a gene. Germline V gene sequence: CDR1 SQVTM, CDR2 ANQGSEA. CDR3 length: 13 residues. The CDR3 reads CSAAQGTNTEAFF. CDR3 nucleotide sequence: TGCAGCGCCGCACAGGGGACGAACACTGAAGCTTTCTTT.

The chain recombines TRBV5-1 with TRBJ2-5; D may be TRBD2 (5 bases). The CDR3 has 13 residues. V was trimmed by 4 bases and J by 1 base, leaving 8 bases between them. Germline V lookup: CDR1 SGHRS, CDR2 YFSETQ. CDR3 amino acids: CASSGTSQETQYF. CDR3 nucleotide sequence: TGCGCCAGCAGCGGTACTAGCCAAGAGACCCAGTACTTC.

The chain combines TRBV5-1 with TRBJ1-6; 7 bases line up with TRBD1. The trim removed 5 bases at V and 6 bases at J, leaving 11 bases unmatched. Germline lookup yields CDR1 SGHRS and CDR2 YFSETQ. CDR3 length equals 16 residues. DNA for the CDR3: TGCGCCAGCAGTCGGGGACAGTCGGTGACTAATTCACCCCTCCACTTT. It yields the protein CASSRGQSVTNSPLHF. The entire variable domain, with the rest obtained from reference TRBV5-1 and TRBJ1-6, is as follows: KAGVTQTPRYLIKTRGQQVTLSCSPISGHRSVSWYQQTPGQGLQFLFEYFSETQRNKGNFPGRFSGRQFSNSRSEMNVSTLELGDSALYLCASSRGQSVTNSPLHFGNGTRLTVT.

The chain is built from TRBV6-4 and TRBJ2-7; the D is unclear. V gave up 6 bases and J gave up 0 bases, with 15 bases separating them. From germline, CDR1 is MRHNA and CDR2 SNTAGT. The length of the CDR3 is 15 residues. The DNA for the CDR3 is TGTGCCAGCAGCGCAATTGCCGACAACTCCTACGAGCAGTACTTC. The encoded protein is CASSAIADNSYEQYF.

The chain has TRBV5-1 and TRBJ2-5; TRBD2 matches 15 bases. The CDR3 loop spans 18 amino acids. Germline V gene data show CDR1 as SGHRS and CDR2 as YFSETQ. With V trimmed by 4 bases and J by 2 bases, 9 bases remained unmatched. CDR3 residues: CASSGGTSGGTPQETQYF. In nucleotides, the CDR3 is TGCGCCAGCAGCGGGGGGACTAGCGGGGGGACCCCTCAAGAGACCCAGTACTTC.

The V and J genes are TRBV28 and TRBJ1-6; 7 positions agree with TRBD1. The CDR3 totals 15 residues. J was trimmed by 10 bases and V by 6 bases; bases with no gene match: 12. Looked up from germline, CDR1 is MDHEN and CDR2 is SYDVKM. The CDR3 DNA sequence: TGTGCCAGCAGGTCTAACGGACAGGATTCATCACCCCTCCACTTT. Amino acids: CASRSNGQDSSPLHF.

Here the CDR3 reads CSVALGDTQYF. As DNA, the CDR3 is TGCAGCGTTGCTCTCGGAGATACGCAGTATTTT. The chain carries TRBV29-1 and TRBJ2-3, with D unresolved. The germline CDR1 and CDR2 sequences are SQVTM and ANQGSEA. The CDR3 contains 11 residues. The V gene lost 4 bases and the J gene lost 5 bases, with 7 bases spanning the gap.

This chain connects TRBV25-1 to TRBJ1-1; D is undetermined. The V and J ends lost 7 bases and 0 bases respectively, with 6 bases between them. CDR3 length equals 12 residues. Germline V gene data show CDR1 as MGHDK and CDR2 as SYGVNS. CDR3 amino acids: CASTGVNTEAFF. The DNA for the CDR3 is TGTGCCAGCACGGGAGTGAACACTGAAGCTTTCTTT. Looking up the rest from reference TRBV25-1 and TRBJ1-1 gives the full variable domain: EADIYQTPRYLVIGTGKKITLECSQTMGHDKMYWYQQDPGMELHLIHYSYGVNSTEKGDLSSESTVSRIRTEHFPLTLESARPSHTSQYLCASTGVNTEAFFGQGTRLTVV.

The rearrangement links TRBV28 to TRBJ2-7; 8 bases are a match to TRBD1. Germline-derived CDR1 and CDR2 are MDHEN and SYDVKM. The CDR3 is 14 residues long. J gave up 3 bases and V 1 base, and 2 bases lay outside the gene matches. This CDR3 reads CASSLSDRGYEQYF. The CDR3 DNA follows: TGTGCCAGCAGTTTATCCGACAGGGGCTACGAGCAGTACTTC. Complete variable domain (other parts from reference TRBV28 and TRBJ2-7): DVKVTQSSRYLVKRTGEKVFLECVQDMDHENMFWYRQDPGLGLRLIYFSYDVKMKEKGDIPEGYSVSREKKERFSLILESASTNQTSMYLCASSLSDRGYEQYFGPGTRLTVT.

The rearrangement links TRBV7-2 to TRBJ1-5, with D possibly matching TRBD1 (6 bases). The CDR3 runs 17 residues. The germline V and J ends were trimmed by 8 bases and 2 bases, with 22 bases remaining between them. Germline V gives CDR1 SGHTA, CDR2 FQGNSA. In nucleotides, the CDR3 is TGTGCCAGCGGGCTTCCGGGACACCAAAGGGGCAATCAGCCCCAGCATTTT. Its translation is CASGLPGHQRGNQPQHF.

The chain employs TRBV27 and TRBJ1-1; D gene uncertain. There are 14 residues in the CDR3. Germline assignment: CDR1 MNHEY and CDR2 SMNVEV (reference sequence). With 2 bases removed from V and 1 base from J, the gap between germline ends came to 8 bases. The CDR3, as DNA: TGTGCCAGCAGTTTACTGGCTGGGAACACTGAAGCTTTCTTT. It codes for CASSLLAGNTEAFF.

V gene TRBV3-1 (or the pseudogene TRBV3-2) combines with J gene TRBJ2-5; the match to TRBD2 covers 15 bases. From germline, CDR1 is LGHDT and CDR2 YNNKEL (reference sequence). The V and J ends lost 4 bases and 5 bases, in that order; junction bases with no gene match: 5. The CDR3 totals 16 residues. In nucleotides, the CDR3 is TGTGCCAGCAGCCTCGGGACTAGCGGGGGGTATGAGACCCAGTACTTC. Amino acids: CASSLGTSGGYETQYF.

The genes are TRBV7-9 and TRBJ2-7; D unresolved. Germline V CDR1 and CDR2: SEHNR, FQNEAQ (reference sequence). V was trimmed by 2 bases and J by 7 bases, leaving 12 bases between them. The CDR3 totals 13 residues. The CDR3 DNA reads as TGTGCCAGCAGCTTAAAAGACCTCGGGGAGCAGTACTTC. Translating gives CASSLKDLGEQYF.

The CDR3 reads CAARRVGSVSPLHF. The CDR3 DNA sequence: TGTGCCGCTCGGAGGGTAGGGTCTGTTTCACCCCTCCACTTT. The chain joins TRBV28 to TRBJ1-6; no clear D. CDR3 length equals 14 residues. Germline CDR1 and CDR2: MDHEN and SYDVKM. V gave up 11 bases and J gave up 9 bases, with 20 bases separating them.